This T cell receptor beta chain is from a study of CD8+ T cells in alopecia areata. Regarding this clone: What it binds is not known.

Study-level results: It was less clear whether patients shared TCRs than it was in mice, possibly because of HLA.

This CDR3 has 14 amino acids. V shed 5 bases and J shed 0 bases, with 8 bases lying between them. Germline CDR1 and CDR2: SGHVS and FQNEAQ. TCR sequencing used cDNA made by reverse transcription of extracted RNA. Data came from immunoSEQ multiplex PCR; TCRdb stores just in-frame clones and leaves some out. Altogether some 170,000 clones are present, just over 65% being singletons, with the ten largest covering roughly 11%. The gene calls are TRBV7-8 and TRBJ2-1, with D uncertain. The receptor was derived from a human donor with alopecia areata. Material: CD8+ T cells sorted from blood, obtained at week 0. CDR3 in amino acids: CASSLTTSYNEQFF. CDR3 DNA sequence: TGTGCCAGCAGCCTTACGACCTCCTACAATGAGCAGTTCTTC.